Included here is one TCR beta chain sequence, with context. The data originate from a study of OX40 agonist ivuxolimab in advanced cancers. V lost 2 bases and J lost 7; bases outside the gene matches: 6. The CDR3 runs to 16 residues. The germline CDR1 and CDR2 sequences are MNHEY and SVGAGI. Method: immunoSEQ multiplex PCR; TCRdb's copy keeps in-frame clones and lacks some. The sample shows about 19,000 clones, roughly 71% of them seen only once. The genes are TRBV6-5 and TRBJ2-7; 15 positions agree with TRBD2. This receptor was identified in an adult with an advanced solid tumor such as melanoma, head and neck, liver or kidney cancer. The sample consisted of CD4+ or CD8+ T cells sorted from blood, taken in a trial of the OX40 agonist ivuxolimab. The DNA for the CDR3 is TGTGCCAGCAGTTACGGACTAGCGGGAGGGCCTGGTGAGCAGTACTTC. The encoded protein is CASSYGLAGGPGEQYF.